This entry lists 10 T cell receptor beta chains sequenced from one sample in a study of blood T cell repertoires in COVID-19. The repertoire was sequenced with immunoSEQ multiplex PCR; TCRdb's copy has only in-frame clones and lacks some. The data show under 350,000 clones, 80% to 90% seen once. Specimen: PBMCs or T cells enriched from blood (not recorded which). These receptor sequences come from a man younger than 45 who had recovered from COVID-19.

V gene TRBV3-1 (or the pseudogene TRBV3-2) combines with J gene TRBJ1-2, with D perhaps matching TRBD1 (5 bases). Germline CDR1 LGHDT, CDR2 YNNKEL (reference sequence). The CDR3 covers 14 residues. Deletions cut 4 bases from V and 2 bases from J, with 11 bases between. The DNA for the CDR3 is TGTGCCAGCAGCCTTTCGGGGGGGAACTATGGCTACACCTTC. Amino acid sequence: CASSLSGGNYGYTF.

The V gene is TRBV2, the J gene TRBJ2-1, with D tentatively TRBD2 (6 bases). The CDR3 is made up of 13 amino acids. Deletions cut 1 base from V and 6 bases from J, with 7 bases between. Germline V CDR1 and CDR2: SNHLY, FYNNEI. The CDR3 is CASSEGLVNEQFF. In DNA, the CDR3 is TGTGCCAGCAGTGAAGGACTAGTCAATGAGCAGTTCTTC.

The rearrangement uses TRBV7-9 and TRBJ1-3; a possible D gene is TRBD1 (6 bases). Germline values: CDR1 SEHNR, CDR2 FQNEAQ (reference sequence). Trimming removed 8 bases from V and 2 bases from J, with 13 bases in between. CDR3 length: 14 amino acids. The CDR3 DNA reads TGTGCCAGCGGATTAACAGGGACTGGAAACACCATATATTTT. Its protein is CASGLTGTGNTIYF.

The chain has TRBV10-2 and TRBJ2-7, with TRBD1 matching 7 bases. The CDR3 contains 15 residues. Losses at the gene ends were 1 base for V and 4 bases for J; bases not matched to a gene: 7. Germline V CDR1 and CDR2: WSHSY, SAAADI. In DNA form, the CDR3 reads TGCGCCAGCAGTGAGTTCACAGGGGCGCGGTACGAGCAGTACTTC. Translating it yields CASSEFTGARYEQYF.

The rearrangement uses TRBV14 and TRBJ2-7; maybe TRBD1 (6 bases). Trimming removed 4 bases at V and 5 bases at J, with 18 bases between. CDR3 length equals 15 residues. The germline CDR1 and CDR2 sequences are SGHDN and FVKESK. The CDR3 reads CASSRGTMSVNEQYF. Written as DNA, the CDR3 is TGTGCCAGCAGCCGTGGGACAATGTCTGTGAACGAGCAGTACTTC.

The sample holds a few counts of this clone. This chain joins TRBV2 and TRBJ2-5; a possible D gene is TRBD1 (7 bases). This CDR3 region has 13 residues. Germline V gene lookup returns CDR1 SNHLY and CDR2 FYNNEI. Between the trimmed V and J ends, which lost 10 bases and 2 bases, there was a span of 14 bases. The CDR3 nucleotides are TGTGCCACAGGAGGGGACAGACAAGAGACCCAGTACTTC. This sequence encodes CATGGDRQETQYF.

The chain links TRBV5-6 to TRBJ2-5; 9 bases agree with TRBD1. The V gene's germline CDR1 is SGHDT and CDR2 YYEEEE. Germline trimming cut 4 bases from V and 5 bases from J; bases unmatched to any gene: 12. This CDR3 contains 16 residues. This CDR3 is CASSQSLRQGDETQYF. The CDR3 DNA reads TGTGCCAGCAGCCAGAGCCTACGACAGGGGGACGAGACCCAGTACTTC.

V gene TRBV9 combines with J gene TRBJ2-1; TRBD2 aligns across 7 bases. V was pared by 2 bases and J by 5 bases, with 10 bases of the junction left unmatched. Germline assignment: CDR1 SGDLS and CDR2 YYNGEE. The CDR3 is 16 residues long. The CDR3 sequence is CASSVDLGLADNEQFF. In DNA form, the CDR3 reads TGTGCCAGCAGCGTGGACCTGGGGCTAGCGGACAATGAGCAGTTCTTC.

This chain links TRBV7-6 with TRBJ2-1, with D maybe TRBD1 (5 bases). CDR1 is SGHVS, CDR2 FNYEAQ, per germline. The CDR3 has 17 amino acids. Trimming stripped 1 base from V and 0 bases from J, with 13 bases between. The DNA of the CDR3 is TGTGCCAGCAGCTTAGTAGTCCAGGGCCTCTCCTACAATGAGCAGTTCTTC. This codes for CASSLVVQGLSYNEQFF.

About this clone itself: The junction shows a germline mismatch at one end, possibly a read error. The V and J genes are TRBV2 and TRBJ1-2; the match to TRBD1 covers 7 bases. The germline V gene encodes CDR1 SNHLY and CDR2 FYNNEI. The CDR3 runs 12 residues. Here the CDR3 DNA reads TGTGCCAGCAGTGAGATCCGGAATACAGGGGACTTC. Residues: CASSEIRNTGDF.